These T cell receptor beta chains were read from a single sample in a study of cytomegalovirus exposure and HLA in healthy donors. TCRdb keeps only in-frame clones here, not all; method: immunoSEQ multiplex PCR. The table lists 95,000 or so clones, roughly 79% of them singletons, with 4.9% in the top ten. The sequenced sample was PBMCs. The receptors shown here come from a middle-aged woman in good health and CMV-seronegative. Each CDR3 is given with its conserved first and last residue. A D gene is named only where the DNA matches it firmly. Rows give clone size only sometimes, using once, few, many, or a class for an expanded clone.

cdr3_aa cdr3_nt v_call cdr3_length j_call clone_size d_call
CASRSGQVHKLFF TGTGCCAGCAGATCAGGACAGGTGCATAAACTGTTTTTT TRBV6-5 13 TRBJ1-4 . TRBD1
CASSLGEGGLREKLFF TGCGCCAGCAGCTTGGGGGAAGGGGGCTTAAGGGAAAAACTGTTTTTT TRBV5-1 16 TRBJ1-4 . TRBD1
CAISEGFGQRGGYTF TGTGCCATCAGTGAAGGATTTGGGCAAAGGGGAGGCTACACCTTC TRBV10-3 15 TRBJ1-2 once .
CASSVTGAQETQYF TGTGCCAGCAGCGTGACAGGGGCCCAAGAGACCCAGTACTTC TRBV9 14 TRBJ2-5 . TRBD1
CASSPPGQSHLYTF TGTGCCAGCAGTCCCCCGGGACAGAGCCATTTGTACACCTTC TRBV6-5 14 TRBJ1-2 few TRBD1
CAWRAPGGNTEAFF TGTGCCTGGAGAGCACCAGGGGGGAACACTGAAGCTTTCTTT TRBV30 14 TRBJ1-1 few TRBD1
CASSPGTARISTDTQYF TGTGCCAGCAGCCCCGGGACAGCTCGTATTAGCACAGATACGCAGTATTTT TRBV5-4 17 TRBJ2-3 . TRBD1
CASSSGGIRGTEAFF TGTGCCAGCAGCTCAGGGGGCATCCGGGGCACTGAAGCTTTCTTT TRBV9 15 TRBJ1-1 few TRBD1
CASSSEGRRTNSPLHF TGTGCCAGCAGCTCGGAAGGGAGGCGGACAAATTCACCCCTCCACTTT TRBV7-2 16 TRBJ1-6 once .
CAWSVAGRNTEAFF TGTGCCTGGAGTGTAGCGGGGAGGAACACTGAAGCTTTCTTT TRBV30 14 TRBJ1-1 many .
CASSLAGRNQPQHF TGTGCCAGCAGCTTAGCGGGGAGAAATCAGCCCCAGCATTTT TRBV7-9 14 TRBJ1-5 . .
CASSLSTEGYTF TGTGCCAGCAGCTTATCAACTGAGGGCTACACCTTC TRBV7-9 12 TRBJ1-2 . .
CASSLTGGHEQYF TGTGCCAGTAGTTTGACAGGGGGCCACGAGCAGTACTTC TRBV19 13 TRBJ2-7 . TRBD1
CASSSGWEFGNTIYF TGTGCCAGCAGCTCCGGATGGGAGTTTGGAAACACCATATATTTT TRBV7-9 15 TRBJ1-3 . .
CASSAAQGTGELFF TGTGCCAGCAGTGCCGCCCAGGGGACCGGGGAGCTGTTTTTT TRBV2 14 TRBJ2-2 . .
CASSHSTETQYF TGTGCCAGCAGCCATTCTACTGAGACCCAGTACTTC TRBV7-6 12 TRBJ2-5 few .
CASRRGPGANVLTF TGTGCCAGCAGGAGGGGGCCTGGGGCCAACGTCCTGACTTTC TRBV6-1 14 TRBJ2-6 . TRBD1
CASSYDMNTEAFF TGTGCTAGCAGCTACGACATGAACACTGAAGCTTTCTTT TRBV7-7 13 TRBJ1-1 few .
CASSTDRGRDNEKLFF TGTGCCAGTAGTACGGACAGGGGGCGAGATAATGAAAAACTGTTTTTT TRBV19 16 TRBJ1-4 . TRBD1
CASSFGQSNEQYF TGTGCCAGCAGTTTTGGACAGTCTAACGAGCAGTACTTC TRBV6-5 13 TRBJ2-7 . .
CASSFDREISGYTF TGTGCCAGCAGTTTTGACAGGGAGATTTCGGGCTACACCTTC TRBV28 14 TRBJ1-2 few TRBD1
CASGGIYGYTF TGTGCCAGCGGCGGGATCTATGGCTACACCTTC TRBV7-9 11 TRBJ1-2 . .
CSVEDWGGLNTEAFF TGCAGCGTTGAAGATTGGGGCGGATTGAACACTGAAGCTTTCTTT TRBV29-1 15 TRBJ1-1 . .
CASSDSSGNTIYF TGTGCCAGCAGCGACAGCTCTGGAAACACCATATATTTT TRBV7-3 13 TRBJ1-3 . .
CASSPGAQGSGNTIYF TGTGCCAGCTCACCAGGTGCACAGGGCTCTGGAAACACCATATATTTT TRBV18 16 TRBJ1-3 once .
CASSYRQGLGEKLFF TGTGCCAGCAGTTACCGACAGGGGTTGGGAGAAAAACTGTTTTTT TRBV6-5 15 TRBJ1-4 . TRBD1
CASSLTEYGNQPQHF TGTGCCAGCAGCTTGACAGAATATGGCAATCAGCCCCAGCATTTT TRBV16 15 TRBJ1-5 few .
CASSTSSAETQYF TGTGCCAGCAGCACTAGCTCAGCAGAGACCCAGTACTTC TRBV7-9 13 TRBJ2-5 . .
CAISVGTGNSPLHF TGTGCCATCAGTGTTGGGACAGGGAATTCACCCCTCCACTTT TRBV10-3 14 TRBJ1-6 . TRBD1
CASRPGNTEAFF TGTGCCAGCAGACCCGGGAACACTGAAGCTTTCTTT TRBV6-6 12 TRBJ1-1 . .
CASSQGYQETQYF TGCGCCAGCAGCCAGGGCTACCAAGAGACCCAGTACTTC TRBV4-1 13 TRBJ2-5 . .
CASSVDPGGYTGELFF TGTGCCAGCAGCGTAGATCCAGGGGGGTACACCGGGGAGCTGTTTTTT TRBV9 16 TRBJ2-2 . .
CASSLSGQAGIAEAFF TGTGCCAGCTCACTATCGGGACAGGCTGGAATCGCTGAAGCTTTCTTT TRBV18 16 TRBJ1-1 . TRBD1
CASSSPQEGFEKLFF TGCGCCAGCAGCTCGCCACAGGAAGGTTTTGAAAAACTGTTTTTT TRBV5-1 15 TRBJ1-4 . .
CASSQDRVAGRGQYF TGCGCCAGCAGCCAAGATCGAGTCGCAGGGCGGGGGCAGTACTTC TRBV4-3 15 TRBJ2-7 . .
CSVVGRSTDTQYF TGCAGCGTTGTAGGCAGGTCCACAGATACGCAGTATTTT TRBV29-1 13 TRBJ2-3 . .
CASSQQGALGLSSPLHF TGTGCCAGCAGCCAACAGGGGGCGCTTGGTTTATCTTCACCCCTCCACTTT TRBV2 17 TRBJ1-6 . TRBD1
CASSLDPSRDNEQFF TGCGCCAGCAGCTTGGACCCCTCCCGGGACAATGAGCAGTTCTTC TRBV5-1 15 TRBJ2-1 . .
CASSYHLGGDYGYTF TGTGCCAGCAGTTACCATCTTGGGGGCGACTATGGCTACACCTTC TRBV6-5 15 TRBJ1-2 . .
CASVQSRGDTQYF TGTGCCAGCGTACAGTCCCGGGGAGATACGCAGTATTTT TRBV6-1 13 TRBJ2-3 once .
CASRGTGRNQPQHF TGTGCCAGCAGGGGGACAGGGAGGAATCAGCCCCAGCATTTT TRBV25-1 14 TRBJ1-5 . TRBD1
CSVVHNEQFF TGCAGTGTCGTCCACAATGAGCAGTTCTTC TRBV20-1 10 TRBJ2-1 . .
CASSQEQLLTGNQPQHF TGTGCCAGCAGCCAAGAACAGCTCCTTACGGGGAATCAGCCCCAGCATTTT TRBV4-2 17 TRBJ1-5 few .
CASSQGPTANTEAFF TGCGCCAGCAGCCAAGGACCAACAGCGAACACTGAAGCTTTCTTT TRBV4-3 15 TRBJ1-1 few .
CASRDRDNSPLHF TGTGCCAGTAGAGACAGGGATAATTCACCCCTCCACTTT TRBV19 13 TRBJ1-6 once TRBD1
CASSPSDRFNGYGYTF TGTGCCAGCAGCCCCTCAGACAGATTTAACGGCTATGGCTACACCTTC TRBV7-9 16 TRBJ1-2 . .
CASSPSGGSVEQYF TGCGCCAGCAGTCCCAGCGGGGGTAGCGTCGAACAGTACTTC TRBV5-1 14 TRBJ2-7 . TRBD2
CASSLFTGLVSETQYF TGTGCCAGCAGCTTGTTTACGGGGTTAGTTTCGGAGACCCAGTACTTC TRBV7-9 16 TRBJ2-5 . .
CASNSGMSEAFF TGTGCCAGTAATTCAGGGATGTCTGAAGCTTTCTTT TRBV19 12 TRBJ1-1 few .
CTSTPGREYTEAFF TGCACCAGCACCCCTGGAAGGGAGTACACTGAAGCTTTCTTT TRBV10-2 14 TRBJ1-1 . .
CASSPLIGGASYNEQFF TGCGCCAGCAGCCCCTTGATCGGGGGGGCTTCATACAATGAGCAGTTCTTC TRBV4-1 17 TRBJ2-1 . TRBD2
CASIESAGQPQHF TGTGCCAGCATTGAGAGCGCCGGGCAGCCCCAGCATTTT TRBV2 13 TRBJ1-5 few .
CASSEGGNQPQHF TGTGCCAGCAGTGAAGGAGGGAATCAGCCCCAGCATTTT TRBV6-1 13 TRBJ1-5 . .
CASSSQGPNNEKLFF TGTGCCAGCAGCTCACAGGGACCTAATAATGAAAAACTGTTTTTT TRBV7-9 15 TRBJ1-4 . .
CASSPMGQGSGNTIYF TGTGCCAGCAGCCCTATGGGACAGGGGAGTGGAAACACCATATATTTT TRBV5-4 16 TRBJ1-3 . TRBD1
CATSREGGVGAFF TGTGCCACCAGCAGAGAAGGGGGCGTAGGAGCTTTCTTT TRBV15 13 TRBJ1-1 . TRBD1
CASSRENTGELFF TGTGCCAGCTCCAGGGAAAACACCGGGGAGCTGTTTTTT TRBV7-3 13 TRBJ2-2 . .